A selection of T cell receptor beta chains follows, all from one sample in a study of OX40 agonist ivuxolimab in advanced cancers. Here immunoSEQ multiplex PCR was the method, and the copy in TCRdb shows in-frame clones only, minus some. Among 50,000 to 80,000 clones listed, roughly four fifths were seen once. Material: CD4+ or CD8+ T cells sorted from blood, obtained in a trial of the OX40 agonist ivuxolimab. The origin of the receptors is an adult with an advanced solid tumor such as melanoma, head and neck, liver or kidney cancer. CDR3s include the opening cysteine and the closing phenylalanine or tryptophan. The order of the fields is J gene, V gene, clone size, D gene, CDR3 protein, CDR3 DNA. D genes are given only for firm matches. Clone sizes are given selectively: once, few, many, or a class where the clone is expanded.

>TRBJ2-3|TRBV10-1|NA|NA
CARDRTTDTQYF
TGCGCCAGGGACCGAACCACAGATACGCAGTATTTT
>TRBJ2-7|TRBV7-9|few|NA
CASSLVETVSYEQYF
TGTGCCAGCAGCTTAGTTGAGACAGTAAGTTACGAGCAGTACTTC
>TRBJ1-4|TRBV11-2|NA|TRBD1
CASSSDRGGEKLFF
TGTGCCAGCAGCTCCGACAGGGGTGGGGAAAAACTGTTTTTT
>TRBJ2-2|TRBV23-1|NA|TRBD2
CASSPLAGGGNTGELFF
TGCGCCAGCAGTCCACTAGCGGGAGGTGGGAACACCGGGGAGCTGTTTTTT
>TRBJ1-1|TRBV5-4|NA|NA
CASSSPRFEAFF
TGTGCCAGCAGCTCCCCCCGATTTGAAGCTTTCTTT
>TRBJ2-7|TRBV11-2|NA|TRBD2
CASSLMGLAGDTYEQYF
TGTGCCAGCAGCTTAATGGGACTAGCGGGGGATACCTACGAGCAGTACTTC
>TRBJ1-2|TRBV5-1|few|TRBD1
CASSSRTGGNYGYTF
TGCGCCAGCAGCTCGAGGACAGGGGGCAACTATGGCTACACCTTC
>TRBJ1-2|TRBV19|NA|NA
CASSRGSTYGYTF
TGTGCCAGTAGTAGGGGGTCGACCTATGGCTACACCTTC
>TRBJ2-1|TRBV2|NA|TRBD1
CASNLLQGVEQFF
TGTGCCAGCAACCTATTACAGGGGGTCGAGCAGTTCTTC
>TRBJ1-1|TRBV6-1|once|NA
CASRHEVGLNTEAFF
TGTGCCAGCAGGCATGAGGTGGGGCTGAACACTGAAGCTTTCTTT
>TRBJ1-2|TRBV15|NA|NA
CATSTDRSNYGYTF
TGTGCCACCAGCACCGACAGATCTAACTATGGCTACACCTTC
>TRBJ2-7|TRBV4-1|NA|TRBD1
CASSQEGQGTWKQYF
TGCGCCAGCAGCCAAGAGGGACAGGGAACGTGGAAGCAGTACTTC
>TRBJ1-2|TRBV5-6|NA|TRBD1
CASTRADRGSIDGYTF
TGTGCCAGCACCCGAGCCGACAGGGGTAGTATAGATGGCTACACCTTC
>TRBJ1-5|TRBV6-5|NA|NA
CASTLGGYRQPQHF
TGTGCCAGCACCCTCGGAGGGTACCGTCAGCCCCAGCATTTT
>TRBJ1-1|TRBV19|NA|NA
CASSLPVGTAEAFF
TGTGCCAGTAGTCTCCCGGTGGGGACGGCTGAAGCTTTCTTT
>TRBJ2-7|TRBV27|NA|NA
CASSLKGYEQYF
TGTGCCAGCAGTTTAAAAGGGTACGAGCAGTACTTC
>TRBJ1-3|TRBV19|NA|NA
CASSTPFAGNDSGNTIYF
TGTGCCAGTAGTACCCCGTTTGCGGGAAATGACTCTGGAAACACCATATATTTT
>TRBJ1-2|TRBV18|NA|TRBD1
CASSSGQYYGYTF
TGTGCCAGCTCATCGGGACAGTACTATGGCTACACCTTC
>TRBJ2-2|TRBV13|NA|TRBD1
CASSFYRGTGELFF
TGTGCCAGCAGCTTTTACAGGGGTACCGGGGAGCTGTTTTTT
>TRBJ2-5|TRBV6-6|NA|TRBD1
CATKGPRDRKETQYF
TGTGCCACCAAGGGGCCCCGGGACAGGAAAGAGACCCAGTACTTC
>TRBJ1-1|TRBV19|NA|NA
CASSNGGMNTEAFF
TGTGCCAGTAGTAATGGAGGAATGAACACTGAAGCTTTCTTT
>TRBJ2-7|TRBV18|once|NA
CASSPLSYEQYF
TGTGCCAGCTCACCATTAAGCTACGAGCAGTACTTC
>TRBJ2-1|TRBV15|NA|NA
CATQSPGQRLNEQFF
TGTGCCACCCAATCTCCAGGACAGAGGCTCAATGAGCAGTTCTTC
>TRBJ1-3|TRBV29-1|NA|NA
CSVDAGNIGNTIYF
TGCAGCGTTGATGCAGGGAACATTGGAAACACCATATATTTT
>TRBJ2-1|TRBV6-1|NA|NA
CASSGGLSSYNEQFF
TGTGCCAGCAGTGGGGGTCTGAGCTCCTACAATGAGCAGTTCTTC
>TRBJ2-5|TRBV7-8|NA|TRBD2
CASSLPAGGPETQYF
TGTGCCAGCAGCTTACCTGCGGGAGGGCCTGAGACCCAGTACTTC
>TRBJ1-1|TRBV6-5|NA|NA
CASSSYGRDGTEAFF
TGTGCCAGCAGTTCCTATGGCAGGGACGGCACTGAAGCTTTCTTT
>TRBJ2-2|TRBV15|NA|NA
CATSPNPRAGGELFF
TGTGCCACCAGCCCCAACCCGCGAGCTGGCGGGGAGCTGTTTTTT
>TRBJ2-1|TRBV25-1|NA|NA
CASSDPRGIDNEQFF
TGTGCCAGCAGTGACCCAAGGGGGATCGACAATGAGCAGTTCTTC
>TRBJ1-5|TRBV27|NA|NA
CASSTGLGPQHF
TGTGCCAGCAGTACGGGCTTGGGGCCCCAGCATTTT
>TRBJ1-5|TRBV7-2|once|NA
CASSPRASVQGSNQPQHF
TGTGCCAGCAGCCCCCGGGCGTCAGTCCAGGGAAGCAATCAGCCCCAGCATTTT
>TRBJ2-1|TRBV18|NA|NA
CASSPHQDNEQFF
TGTGCCAGCTCACCTCACCAAGACAATGAGCAGTTCTTC
>TRBJ1-1|TRBV6-1|NA|NA
CASSEAVGGSTEAFF
TGTGCCAGCAGTGAAGCAGTCGGGGGGAGCACTGAAGCTTTCTTT
>TRBJ2-7|TRBV1|NA|NA
CTSRRGLAGVSSYEQYF
TGCACCAGCAGACGAGGACTAGCGGGAGTGAGCTCCTACGAGCAGTACTTC
>TRBJ2-1|TRBV7-8|NA|NA
CASSPRQGGNNEQFF
TGTGCCAGCAGCCCCCGACAGGGAGGGAACAATGAGCAGTTCTTC
>TRBJ2-1|TRBV5-4|NA|NA
CASSLSGSSLGEQFF
TGTGCCAGCAGCTTGTCCGGGAGTTCCTTGGGTGAGCAGTTCTTC
>TRBJ2-4|TRBV4-1|NA|NA
CASSQLFRGLAKNIQYF
TGCGCCAGCAGCCAGTTGTTTAGGGGGTTAGCCAAAAACATTCAGTACTTC
>TRBJ2-7|TRBV10-3|once|TRBD2
CAISESGTSGKSEQYF
TGTGCCATCAGTGAGTCTGGGACTAGCGGGAAATCCGAGCAGTACTTC
>TRBJ1-1|TRBV9|NA|TRBD1
CASTARGDMNTEAFF
TGTGCCAGCACCGCCAGGGGGGACATGAACACTGAAGCTTTCTTT
>TRBJ2-3|TRBV6-1|NA|NA
CASLARKETDTQYF
TGTGCCAGCCTAGCGCGGAAGGAGACAGATACGCAGTATTTT
>TRBJ2-1|TRBV11-3|NA|NA
CASSPRTHPNEQFF
TGTGCCAGCAGCCCCCGGACACACCCCAATGAGCAGTTCTTC
>TRBJ1-1|TRBV19|few|TRBD1
CATPGQYATEAFF
TGTGCCACACCGGGACAGTATGCTACTGAAGCTTTCTTT
>TRBJ2-1|TRBV19|medium-sized|NA
CASAGHTPELEQFF
TGTGCCAGTGCCGGCCACACCCCTGAACTTGAGCAGTTCTTC
>TRBJ2-4|TRBV6-1|NA|NA
CASSEVLSGTAKNIQYF
TGTGCCAGCAGTGAAGTGCTTTCTGGGACAGCCAAAAACATTCAGTACTTC
>TRBJ2-7|TRBV2|NA|NA
CASRVGVSATYEQYF
TGTGCCAGCAGGGTTGGGGTTTCCGCTACCTACGAGCAGTACTTC
>TRBJ2-1|TRBV5-1|NA|TRBD1
CASSLDVTGYYNEQFF
TGCGCCAGCAGCTTGGACGTGACAGGGTACTACAATGAGCAGTTCTTC
>TRBJ2-1|TRBV6-1|NA|TRBD2
CASSLAGGYNEQFF
TGTGCCAGCTCACTAGCGGGAGGCTACAATGAGCAGTTCTTC
>TRBJ2-7|TRBV19|NA|NA
CASSINGEEQYF
TGTGCCAGTAGTATAAACGGGGAAGAGCAGTACTTC
>TRBJ2-6|TRBV4-1|NA|NA
CASSQVGLSGANVLTF
TGCGCCAGCAGCCAAGTGGGACTCTCTGGGGCCAACGTCCTGACTTTC
>TRBJ2-7|TRBV9|NA|TRBD2
CASSVGGGGYEQYF
TGTGCCAGCAGCGTAGGCGGGGGGGGCTACGAGCAGTACTTC
>TRBJ2-5|TRBV23-1|once|NA
CASASLSGTFRPEETQYF
TGCGCCAGCGCCTCCCTATCCGGGACATTCCGCCCAGAAGAGACCCAGTACTTC
>TRBJ1-2|TRBV28|few|NA
CASSPEQGSGYTF
TGTGCCAGCAGTCCCGAACAGGGAAGTGGCTACACCTTC
>TRBJ2-1|TRBV5-4|NA|TRBD2
CASSLDAAGAGDEQFF
TGTGCCAGCAGCTTGGACGCGGCGGGAGCTGGGGATGAGCAGTTCTTC
>TRBJ2-7|TRBV19|NA|NA
CASSPPGNTYEQYF
TGTGCCAGTAGTCCCCCGGGAAACACCTACGAGCAGTACTTC